The 3 T cell receptor beta chains below come from one sample, sequenced in a study of blood T cell repertoires in COVID-19. The assay was immunoSEQ multiplex PCR, and TCRdb's table has in-frame clones only and misses some. The repertoire holds over 100,000 clones, roughly 86% seen once, with over 9.5% in the top ten. Sequencing was done on a sample of peripheral blood. These TCRs come from an older woman with COVID-19, enrolled during active disease.

The CDR3 sequence is CASSPSGGAAGELFF. CDR3 DNA: TGTGCCAGCAGTCCAAGCGGGGGGGCCGCTGGGGAGCTGTTTTTT. This rearrangement joins TRBV27 to TRBJ2-2; 10 bases align to TRBD2. Germline loops: CDR1 MNHEY, CDR2 SMNVEV (reference sequence). The CDR3 has 15 residues. Trimming at V came to 5 bases and at J to 8 bases, leaving 8 bases not matched to a gene.

The genes are TRBV7-2 and TRBJ1-3; D perhaps matches TRBD1 (5 bases). CDR3 length: 13 amino acids. Germline V gene lookup returns CDR1 SGHTA and CDR2 FQGNSA. The germline V and J ends were trimmed by 5 bases and 3 bases, with 8 bases remaining between them. The CDR3 sequence: CASSLRVGNTIYF. DNA for the CDR3: TGTGCCAGCAGCCTCAGGGTTGGAAACACCATATATTTT.

This rearrangement joins TRBV10-3 to TRBJ1-5; D is uncertain. Trimming stripped 7 bases from V and 3 bases from J, with 10 bases between. This CDR3 is built from 13 residues. In germline, CDR1 is ENHRY, CDR2 SYGVKD. DNA of the CDR3: TGTGCCATCACCTCCGGGGACAATCAGCCCCAGCATTTT. It yields the protein CAITSGDNQPQHF.